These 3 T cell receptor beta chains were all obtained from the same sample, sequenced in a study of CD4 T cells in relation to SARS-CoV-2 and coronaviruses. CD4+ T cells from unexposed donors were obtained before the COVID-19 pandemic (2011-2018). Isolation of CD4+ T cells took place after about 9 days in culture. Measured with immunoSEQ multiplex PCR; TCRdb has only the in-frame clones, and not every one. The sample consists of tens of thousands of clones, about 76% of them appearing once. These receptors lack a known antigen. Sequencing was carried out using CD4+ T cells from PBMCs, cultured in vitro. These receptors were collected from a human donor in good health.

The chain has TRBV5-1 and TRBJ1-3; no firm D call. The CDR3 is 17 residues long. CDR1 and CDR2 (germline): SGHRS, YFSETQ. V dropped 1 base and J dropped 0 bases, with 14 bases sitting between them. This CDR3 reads CASSLNFARLSGNTIYF. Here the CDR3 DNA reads TGCGCCAGCAGCTTGAACTTCGCGCGGCTCTCTGGAAACACCATATATTTT. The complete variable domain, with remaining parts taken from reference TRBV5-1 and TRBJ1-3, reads KAGVTQTPRYLIKTRGQQVTLSCSPISGHRSVSWYQQTPGQGLQFLFEYFSETQRNKGNFPGRFSGRQFSNSRSEMNVSTLELGDSALYLCASSLNFARLSGNTIYFGEGSWLTVV.

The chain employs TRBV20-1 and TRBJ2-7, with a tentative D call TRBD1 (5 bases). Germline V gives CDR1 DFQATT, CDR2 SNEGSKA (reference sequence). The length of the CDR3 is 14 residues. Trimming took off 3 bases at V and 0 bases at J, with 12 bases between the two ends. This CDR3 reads CSASTGAVSYEQYF. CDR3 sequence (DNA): TGCAGTGCTAGTACTGGGGCCGTCTCCTACGAGCAGTACTTC.

CDR3 in DNA: TGTGCCAGAAGCTTAGGGATCCCGTGGGGAAAGATCTATGGCTACACCTTC. The encoded protein is CARSLGIPWGKIYGYTF. J is TRBJ1-2 and V is TRBV7-5. TRBV7-5 is a recognized pseudogene. This CDR3 contains 17 residues.